Described below is a single T cell receptor (beta chain) sequence and its context. The repertoire was sequenced with immunoSEQ multiplex PCR; TCRdb's copy has only in-frame clones and lacks some. The repertoire holds 40,000 to 45,000 clones, with over 80% as singletons. The V and J ends lost 8 bases and 7 bases respectively, with 17 bases between them. The length of the CDR3 is 13 residues. The V gene's germline CDR1 is MDHEN and CDR2 SYDVKM. These data come from a study of T cell changes during pregnancy in multiple sclerosis. Sequences were obtained from peripheral blood. This chain connects TRBV28 to TRBJ2-5; maybe TRBD1 (5 bases). The sequence was collected from a female donor with multiple sclerosis, enrolled in a pregnancy study. CDR3 nucleotides: TGTGCCAGCCGGTTGGGGATAACAGGGACCCAGTACTTC. Residues: CASRLGITGTQYF.